This T cell receptor beta chain stems from a study of shared clonotypes between healthy human individuals. Regarding the study as a whole: Shared across a few donors were 5% to 6% of the naive CD4 clonotypes. Shared clonotypes across all four donors exceeded non-shared ones in generation probability.

Generated by immunoSEQ multiplex PCR, the TCRdb table keeps only in-frame clones and is missing some. The sample holds roughly 1,500,000 clones, approximately 98% seen once. This CDR3 spans 15 amino acids. V gave up 1 base and J gave up 4 bases, with 12 bases separating them. The germline gives CDR1 LNHDA, CDR2 SQIVND (reference sequence). Comments on this clone: As yet, its antigen is unknown. Other DNA sequences in this specimen translate into the identical CDR3.

Sequenced sample: naive CD4+ T cells sorted from blood. The sample's subset: CD45RA+ positively selected. This TCR derives from a young man in good health. The gene calls are TRBV19 and TRBJ2-3; D perhaps matches TRBD2 (6 bases). The CDR3 DNA follows: TGTGCCAGTAGTATAGGGTCCGGGAGTGCAGATACGCAGTATTTT. Its protein is CASSIGSGSADTQYF. The whole variable domain, remainder taken from reference TRBV19 and TRBJ2-3, is DGGITQSPKYLFRKEGQNVTLSCEQNLNHDAMYWYRQDPGQGLRLIYYSQIVNDFQKGDIAEGYSVSREKKESFPLTVTSAQKNPTAFYLCASSIGSGSADTQYFGPGTRLTVL.